Below are 14 T cell receptor beta chains sequenced from a single sample in a study of human T cells and chemical hapten exposure. TCRdb re-called the RACE reads with MiXCR, one entry per CDR3 protein. The sample carries tens of thousands of distinct CDR3 sequences, over 10% recorded once. The time point is: pre-sensitization, week 0. The treatment is: therapeutic diphenylcyclopropenone sensitization with weekly scalp DPC. The sample was whole blood, taken in connection with sensitization to the hapten diphenylcyclopropenone (DPC). These receptor sequences come from a woman in her twenties or thirties with alopecia areata. Some clones in this sample may be carry-over from other donors' samples.

The chain couples TRBV7-3 to TRBJ2-7; 10 nucleotides match TRBD1. CDR3 length equals 13 residues. Trimming took 8 bases from V and 3 from J; bases not matched to a gene: 4. Germline V lookup: CDR1 SGHTA, CDR2 FQGTGA. This chain's CDR3 is CASARDRGYEQYF. CDR3 in DNA: TGTGCCAGCGCCCGGGACAGGGGCTACGAGCAGTACTTC.

CDR3 coding DNA: TGCAGCCGGGTTGGGGCCTCAATAGCCAAAAACATTCAGTACTTC. Its translation is CSRVGASIAKNIQYF. The V and J genes are TRBV20-1 and TRBJ2-4; possible D gene TRBD1, 5 bases. The CDR3 extends over 15 amino acids. Germline CDR1 and CDR2: DFQATT and SNEGSKA (reference sequence).

This clonotype has ten or more counts. The chain carries TRBV27 and TRBJ2-3; TRBD2 might be the D (5 bases). Germline V CDR1 and CDR2: MNHEY, SMNVEV (reference sequence). This CDR3 has 15 residues. V lost 6 bases and J 3 bases, leaving 16 bases between the germline ends. The DNA for the CDR3 is TGTGCCAGCAGATTAGCGCCCTGGGTAACAGATACGCAGTATTTT. Translation gives CASRLAPWVTDTQYF.

This clonotype was detected many times. The chain joins TRBV28 to TRBJ2-7; no clear D. The CDR3 totals 16 residues. CDR1 is MDHEN, CDR2 SYDVKM, per germline. Trimming took 2 bases from V and 4 from J, leaving 18 bases between them. The CDR3 region has the DNA TGTGCCAGCAGTTTAGGTCGACGGGTGGTGACGTACGAGCAGTACTTC. Residues: CASSLGRRVVTYEQYF.

The chain carries TRBV7-2 and TRBJ2-5, with D unclear. With 0 bases removed from V and 3 bases from J, the gap between germline ends came to 5 bases. The CDR3 sequence is 13 residues long. CDR1 is SGHTA, CDR2 FQGNSA, per germline. CDR3 region: CASSLAWKETQYF. The CDR3 DNA follows: TGTGCCAGCAGCTTAGCTTGGAAAGAGACCCAGTACTTC.

This clonotype was counted a few times. The chain couples TRBV28 to TRBJ2-7, with D unclear. The CDR3 consists of 13 residues. Germline V lookup: CDR1 MDHEN, CDR2 SYDVKM. V was clipped by 5 bases and J by 3 bases, with 11 bases between them. CDR3 bases: TGTGCCAGCAGTACAAACTCAGGCTACGAGCAGTACTTC. Translating gives CASSTNSGYEQYF.

The rearrangement joins TRBV7-6 to TRBJ2-3, with D tentatively TRBD2 (6 bases). The V and J ends lost 5 bases and 1 base respectively, with 16 bases between them. The CDR3 is 16 amino acids. Germline V gene lookup returns CDR1 SGHVS and CDR2 FNYEAQ. As DNA, the CDR3 is TGTGCCAGCAGCCCCCGGAGGGCCCTCGGCACAGATACGCAGTATTTT. It is translated as CASSPRRALGTDTQYF.

A few counts support this clonotype. The chain is built from TRBV11-1 and TRBJ2-1; the match to TRBD2 covers 12 bases. V lost 3 bases and J lost 3; bases outside the gene matches: 6. CDR3 size: 17 residues. Germline lookup yields CDR1 SGHAT and CDR2 FQDESV (reference sequence). The CDR3 DNA sequence: TGTGCCAGCAGCTTTGGGGTGACTAGCGGGAGCTACAATGAGCAGTTCTTC. This encodes CASSFGVTSGSYNEQFF.

This chain connects TRBV7-2 to TRBJ2-3; D tentatively fits TRBD1 or TRBD2 (6 bases each). The germline CDR1 and CDR2 sequences are SGHTA and FQGNSA. The CDR3 consists of 14 residues. With 3 bases removed from V and 4 bases from J, the gap between germline ends came to 11 bases. CDR3 residues: CASSFARGPDTQYF. CDR3 coding DNA: TGTGCCAGCAGCTTCGCTCGGGGGCCAGATACGCAGTATTTT.

Ten or more counts support this clonotype. The chain uses TRBV24-1 and TRBJ2-7, with TRBD1 identical over 8 bases. CDR3 length: 13 amino acids. Per the germline V gene, CDR1 is KGHDR and CDR2 is SFDVKD. With V trimmed by 9 bases and J by 3 bases, 6 bases remained unmatched. In nucleotides, the CDR3 is TGTGCCACCCTCCGGACAGGGTACTACGAGCAGTACTTC. As protein: CATLRTGYYEQYF.

This chain uses TRBV11-1 with TRBJ2-7, with 9 bases that match TRBD1. The germline V gene has CDR1 SGHAT and CDR2 FQDESV (reference sequence). The CDR3 is 14 amino acids. Losses at the gene ends were 5 bases for V and 3 bases for J; bases not matched to a gene: 5. CDR3 in DNA: TGTGCCAGCAGCCCGCGGGACAGGGTCTACGAGCAGTACTTC. This gives the protein CASSPRDRVYEQYF.

Many counts were recorded for this clonotype. The rearrangement links TRBV28 to TRBJ2-7; D is unresolved. Germline-derived CDR1 and CDR2 are MDHEN and SYDVKM. V was cut by 8 bases and J by 2 bases, with 7 bases left in between. The CDR3 consists of 11 residues. In nucleotides, the CDR3 is TGTGCCAGCTCCAGCCCCTACGAGCAGTACTTC. This sequence encodes CASSSPYEQYF.

The table lists this clonotype with a few counts. The rearrangement uses TRBV20-1 and TRBJ2-3; 8 bases match TRBD2. CDR3 length equals 12 residues. Germline V gene lookup returns CDR1 DFQATT and CDR2 SNEGSKA (reference sequence). Trimming cost V 6 bases and J 7 bases; bases outside gene matches: 6. CDR3 region: CSAEAGVYTQYF. Here the CDR3 DNA reads TGCAGTGCGGAAGCGGGAGTCTATACGCAGTATTTT.

This clonotype was found a few times. The rearrangement joins TRBV6-6 to TRBJ2-1; 7 bases line up with TRBD2. The CDR3 runs to 16 residues. CDR1 is MNHNY, CDR2 SVGAGI, per germline (reference sequence). The junction had 13 bases not matched to a gene; V was cut back by 5 bases and J by 6 bases. CDR3 in DNA: TGTGCCAGCAGTCCGACTGGACGAAGCGGGGTCAATGAGCAGTTCTTC. Its protein product is CASSPTGRSGVNEQFF.